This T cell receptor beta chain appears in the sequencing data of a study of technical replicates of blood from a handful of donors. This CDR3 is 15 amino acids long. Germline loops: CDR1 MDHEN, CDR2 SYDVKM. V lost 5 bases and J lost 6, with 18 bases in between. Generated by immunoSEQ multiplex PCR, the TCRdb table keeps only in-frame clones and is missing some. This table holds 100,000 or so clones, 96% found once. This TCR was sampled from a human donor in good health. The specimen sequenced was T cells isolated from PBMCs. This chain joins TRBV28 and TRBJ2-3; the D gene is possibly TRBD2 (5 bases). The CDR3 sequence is CASSLRLFTGDTQYF. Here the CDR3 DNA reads TGTGCCAGCAGTCTCCGTCTGTTCACGGGGGATACGCAGTATTTT.